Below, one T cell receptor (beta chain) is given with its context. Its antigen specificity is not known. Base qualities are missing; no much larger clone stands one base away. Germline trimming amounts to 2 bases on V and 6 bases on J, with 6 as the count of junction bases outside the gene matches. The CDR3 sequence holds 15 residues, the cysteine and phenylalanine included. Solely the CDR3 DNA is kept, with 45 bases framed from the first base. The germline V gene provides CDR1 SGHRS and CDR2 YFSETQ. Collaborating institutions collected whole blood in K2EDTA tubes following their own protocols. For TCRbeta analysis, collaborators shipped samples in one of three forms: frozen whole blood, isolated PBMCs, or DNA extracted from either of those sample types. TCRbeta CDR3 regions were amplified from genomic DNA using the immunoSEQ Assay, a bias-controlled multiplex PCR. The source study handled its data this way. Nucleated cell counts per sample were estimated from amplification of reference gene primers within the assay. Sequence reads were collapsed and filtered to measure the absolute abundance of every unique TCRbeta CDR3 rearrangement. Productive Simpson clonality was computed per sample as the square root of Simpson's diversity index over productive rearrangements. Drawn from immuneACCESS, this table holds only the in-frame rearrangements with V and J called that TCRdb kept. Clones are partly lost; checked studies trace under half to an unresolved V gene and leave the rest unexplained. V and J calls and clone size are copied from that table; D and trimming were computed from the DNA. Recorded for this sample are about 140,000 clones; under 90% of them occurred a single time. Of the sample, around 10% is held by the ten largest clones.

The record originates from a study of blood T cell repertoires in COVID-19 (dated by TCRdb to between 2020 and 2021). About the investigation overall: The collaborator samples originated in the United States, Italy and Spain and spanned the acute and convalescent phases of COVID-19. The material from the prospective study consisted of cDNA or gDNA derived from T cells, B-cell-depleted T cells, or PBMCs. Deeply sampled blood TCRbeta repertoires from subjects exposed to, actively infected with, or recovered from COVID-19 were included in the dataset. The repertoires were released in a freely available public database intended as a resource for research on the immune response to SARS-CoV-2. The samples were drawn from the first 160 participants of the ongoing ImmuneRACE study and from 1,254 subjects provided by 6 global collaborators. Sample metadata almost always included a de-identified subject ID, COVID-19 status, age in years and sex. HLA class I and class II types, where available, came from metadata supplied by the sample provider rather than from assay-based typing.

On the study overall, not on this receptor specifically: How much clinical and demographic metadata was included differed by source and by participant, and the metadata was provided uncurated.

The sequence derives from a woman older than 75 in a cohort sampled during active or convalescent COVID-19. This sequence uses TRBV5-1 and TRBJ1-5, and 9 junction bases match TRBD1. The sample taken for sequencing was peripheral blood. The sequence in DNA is TGCGCCAGCAGCTTAGGACAGGGGTCGGGTCAGCCCCAGCATTTT. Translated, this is CASSLGQGSGQPQHF.